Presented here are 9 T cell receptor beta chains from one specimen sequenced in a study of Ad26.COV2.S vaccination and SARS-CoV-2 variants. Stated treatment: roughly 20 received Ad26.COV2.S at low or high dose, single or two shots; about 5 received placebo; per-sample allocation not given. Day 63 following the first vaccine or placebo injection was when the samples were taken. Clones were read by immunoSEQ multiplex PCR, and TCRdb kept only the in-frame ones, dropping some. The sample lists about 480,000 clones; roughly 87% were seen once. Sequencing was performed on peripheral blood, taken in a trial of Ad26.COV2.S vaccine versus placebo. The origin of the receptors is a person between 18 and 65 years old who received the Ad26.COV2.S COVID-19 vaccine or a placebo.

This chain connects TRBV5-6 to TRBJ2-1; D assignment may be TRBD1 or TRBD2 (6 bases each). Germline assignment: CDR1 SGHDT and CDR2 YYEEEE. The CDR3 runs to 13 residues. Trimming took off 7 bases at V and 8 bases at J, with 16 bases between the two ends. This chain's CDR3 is CASGTTGRYEQFF. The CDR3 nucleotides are TGTGCCAGCGGAACAACAGGGAGGTATGAGCAGTTCTTC.

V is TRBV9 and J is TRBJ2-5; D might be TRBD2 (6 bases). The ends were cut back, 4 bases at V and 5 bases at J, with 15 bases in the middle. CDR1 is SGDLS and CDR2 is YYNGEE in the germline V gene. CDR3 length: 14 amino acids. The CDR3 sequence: CASSPGGGPETQYF. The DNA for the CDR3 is TGTGCCAGCAGCCCCGGGGGAGGTCCGGAGACCCAGTACTTC.

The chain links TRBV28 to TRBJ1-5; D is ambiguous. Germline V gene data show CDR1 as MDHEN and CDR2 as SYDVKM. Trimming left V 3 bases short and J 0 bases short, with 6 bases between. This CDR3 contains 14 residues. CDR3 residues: CASSFLSSNQPQHF. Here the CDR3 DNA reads TGTGCCAGCAGTTTTCTGTCTAGCAATCAGCCCCAGCATTTT.

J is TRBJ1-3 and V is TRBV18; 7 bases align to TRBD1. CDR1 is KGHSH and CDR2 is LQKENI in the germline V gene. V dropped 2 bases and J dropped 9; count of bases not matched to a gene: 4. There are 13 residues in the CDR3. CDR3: CASSPGTASTIYF. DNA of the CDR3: TGTGCCAGCTCACCAGGGACAGCGAGCACCATATATTTT.

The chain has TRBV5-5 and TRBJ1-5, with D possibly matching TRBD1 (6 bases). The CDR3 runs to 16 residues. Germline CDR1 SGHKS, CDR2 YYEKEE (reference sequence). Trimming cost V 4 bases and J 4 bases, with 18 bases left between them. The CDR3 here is CASSPAGGGLNQPQHF. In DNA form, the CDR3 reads TGTGCCAGCAGCCCCGCCGGGGGGGGCCTTAATCAGCCCCAGCATTTT.

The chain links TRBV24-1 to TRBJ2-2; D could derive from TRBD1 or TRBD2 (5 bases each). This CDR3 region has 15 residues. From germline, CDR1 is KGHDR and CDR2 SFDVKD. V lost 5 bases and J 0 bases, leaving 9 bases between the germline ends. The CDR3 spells CATSVGPSNTGELFF. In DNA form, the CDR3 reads TGTGCCACCAGTGTGGGACCGTCGAACACCGGGGAGCTGTTTTTT.

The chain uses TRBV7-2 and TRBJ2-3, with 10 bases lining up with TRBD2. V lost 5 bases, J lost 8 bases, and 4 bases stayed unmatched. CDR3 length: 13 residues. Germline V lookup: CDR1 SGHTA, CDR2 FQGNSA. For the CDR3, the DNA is TGTGCCAGCAGCCCCCTAGCGGGAGTTACGCAGTATTTT. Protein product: CASSPLAGVTQYF.

Written as DNA, the CDR3 is TGTGCCAGCAGCTTAGCGATAATCGACAGGGGGATCGACAATGAGCAGTTCTTC. It is translated as CASSLAIIDRGIDNEQFF. The rearrangement links TRBV7-9 to TRBJ2-1; the match to TRBD1 covers 9 bases. The CDR3 consists of 18 residues. Germline loops: CDR1 SEHNR, CDR2 FQNEAQ (reference sequence). Trimming removed 0 bases from V and 5 bases from J; junction bases left unmatched: 11.

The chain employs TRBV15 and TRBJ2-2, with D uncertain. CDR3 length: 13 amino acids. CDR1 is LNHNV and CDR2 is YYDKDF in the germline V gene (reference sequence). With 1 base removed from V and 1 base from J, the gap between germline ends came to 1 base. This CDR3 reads CATSRGNTGELFF. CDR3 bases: TGTGCCACCAGCAGAGGGAACACCGGGGAGCTGTTTTTT.